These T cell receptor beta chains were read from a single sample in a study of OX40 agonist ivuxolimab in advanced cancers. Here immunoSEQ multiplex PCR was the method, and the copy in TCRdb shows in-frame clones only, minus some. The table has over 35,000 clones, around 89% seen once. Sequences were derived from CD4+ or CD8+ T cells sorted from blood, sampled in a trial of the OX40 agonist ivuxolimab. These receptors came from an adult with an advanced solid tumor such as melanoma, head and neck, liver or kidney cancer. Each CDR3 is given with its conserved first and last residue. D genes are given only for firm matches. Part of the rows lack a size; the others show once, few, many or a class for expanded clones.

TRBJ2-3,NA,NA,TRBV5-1,TGCGCCAGCAGCCCTCTAGGTGCAGGGGTTTTAGATACGCAGTATTTT,CASSPLGAGVLDTQYF
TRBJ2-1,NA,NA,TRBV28,TGTGCCAGCAGTTCCAGGGGCCCTCAGTTCTTC,CASSSRGPQFF
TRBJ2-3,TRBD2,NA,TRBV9,TGTGCCAGCAGCGTAGGGATAGCGGGGGACACAGATACGCAGTATTTT,CASSVGIAGDTDTQYF
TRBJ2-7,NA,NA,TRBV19,TGTGCCACCACCGGGACTGCCCCCTACGAGCAGTACTTC,CATTGTAPYEQYF
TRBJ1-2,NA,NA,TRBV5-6,TGTGCCAGCAGCGTACCACAGGGAGCGGGCACCTTC,CASSVPQGAGTF
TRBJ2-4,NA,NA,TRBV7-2,TGTGCCAGCAGCTCCCAGGACGTAGCCAAAAACATTCAGTACTTC,CASSSQDVAKNIQYF
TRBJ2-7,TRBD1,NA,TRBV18,TGTGCCAGCTCCCCCGGGACAGGGGGTTACGAGCAGTACTTC,CASSPGTGGYEQYF
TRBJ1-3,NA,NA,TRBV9,TGTGCCAGCAGCGTAGAGGGTCTCGGCACCATATATTTT,CASSVEGLGTIYF
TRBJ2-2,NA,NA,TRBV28,TGTGCCTGCCTCGGGACTCTCAACACCGGGGAGCTGTTTTTT,CACLGTLNTGELFF
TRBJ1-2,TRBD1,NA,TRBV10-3,TGTGCCATCAGTGAGTCTCTAGGGGGCGCGGGCTACACCTTC,CAISESLGGAGYTF
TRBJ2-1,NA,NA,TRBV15,TGTGCCACCAGCGGACATACTGCCCACCTACACAATGAGCAGTTCTTC,CATSGHTAHLHNEQFF
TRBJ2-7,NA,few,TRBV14,TGTGCCAGCAGCCCCCTCGTCGGGTGGGACGAGCAGTACTTC,CASSPLVGWDEQYF
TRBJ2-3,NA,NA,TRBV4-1,TGCGCCAGCAGCCAAGGAAACAGACACACAGATACGCAGTATTTT,CASSQGNRHTDTQYF
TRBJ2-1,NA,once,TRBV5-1,TGCGCCAGCAGCTTTGGGGGGGCCTCCTACAATGAGCAGTTCTTC,CASSFGGASYNEQFF
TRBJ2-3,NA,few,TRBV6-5,TGTGCCAGCAGTTACTCGCGTACGCAGTATTTT,CASSYSRTQYF
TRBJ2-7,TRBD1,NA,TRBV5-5,TGTGCCAGCAGCTCCTCGGACAGGGGCTATGACGAGCAGTACTTC,CASSSSDRGYDEQYF
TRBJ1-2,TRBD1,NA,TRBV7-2,TGTGCCAGCAGCTTATCAGGGGGCGGATATGGCTACACCTTC,CASSLSGGGYGYTF
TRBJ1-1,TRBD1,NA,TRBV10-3,TGTGCCATCAGTGGGGACAGGACCGAGGACACTGAAGCTTTCTTT,CAISGDRTEDTEAFF
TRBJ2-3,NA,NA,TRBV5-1,TGCGCCAGCAGCCCAAGTGGGGCCCTCGGGGATACGCAGTATTTT,CASSPSGALGDTQYF
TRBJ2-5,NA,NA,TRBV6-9,TGTGCCAGCAGTTGGGGGGAGACCCAGTACTTC,CASSWGETQYF
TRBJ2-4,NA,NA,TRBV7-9,TGTGCCAGCAGCTTAGCGCGTCCTGAGGACATTCAGTACTTC,CASSLARPEDIQYF
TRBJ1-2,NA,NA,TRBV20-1,TGCAGTGCTGGGCGTTCGTCGAACACCTTC,CSAGRSSNTF
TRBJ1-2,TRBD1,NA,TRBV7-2,TGTGCCAGCAGAGAGGGGGCAAGTCTGGTTGCTGGCTACACCTTC,CASREGASLVAGYTF